This T cell receptor beta chain was recorded in a study of blood T cells in healthy people across ages. Through a sample-barcoded 5' primer and a J-beta primer mix, a second PCR was run for about 6 to 12 cycles. A template-switch adaptor containing 12 random nucleotides labeled each cDNA molecule. TCRdb re-called the 5' RACE reads with MiXCR, one entry per CDR3 protein. The sample includes hundreds of thousands of distinct CDR3 sequences, 35% to 60% of them seen just once. This TCR was sampled from a man older than 75 in good health. The sample consisted of blood.

CDR3 nucleotide sequence: TGTGCCAGCAGCTTAAGCACCGGTCCAGGGAGCACAGATACGCAGTATTTT. Translated: CASSLSTGPGSTDTQYF. This sequence joins TRBV7-3 and TRBJ2-3; D is possibly TRBD1 (5 bases). CDR1 and CDR2 (germline): SGHTA, FQGTGA. This CDR3 comprises 17 residues. The V end was cut by 1 base, the J end by 0 bases, with 14 bases between.